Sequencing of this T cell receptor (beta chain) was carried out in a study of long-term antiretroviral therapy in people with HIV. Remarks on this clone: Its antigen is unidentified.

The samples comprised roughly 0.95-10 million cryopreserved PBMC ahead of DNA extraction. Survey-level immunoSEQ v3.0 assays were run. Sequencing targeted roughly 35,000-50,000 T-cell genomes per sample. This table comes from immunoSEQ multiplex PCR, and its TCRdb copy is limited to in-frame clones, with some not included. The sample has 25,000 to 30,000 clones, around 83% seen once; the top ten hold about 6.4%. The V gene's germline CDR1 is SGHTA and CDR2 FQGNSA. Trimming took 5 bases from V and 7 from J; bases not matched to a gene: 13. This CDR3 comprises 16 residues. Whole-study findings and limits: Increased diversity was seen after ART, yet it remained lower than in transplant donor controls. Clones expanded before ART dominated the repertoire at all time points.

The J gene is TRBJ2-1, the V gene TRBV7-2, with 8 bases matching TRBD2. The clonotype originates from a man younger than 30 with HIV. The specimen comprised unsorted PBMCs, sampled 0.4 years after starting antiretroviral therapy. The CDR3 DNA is TGTGCCAGCAGCCCCTATGCGGGGGGATTGGGGAATGAGCAGTTCTTC. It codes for CASSPYAGGLGNEQFF.